This T cell receptor beta chain is from a study of response to subunit inactivated influenza vaccine listed by TCRdb under 2018. General notes on the study: Deep quantitative T cell receptor repertoire profiling was used in the study to track responses to a trivalent subunit inactivated influenza vaccine. Here is what the overall study found, with its caveats: The authors proposed that each seasonal influenza vaccination may bring in only a limited number of new T cells.

The library was generated by RT-PCR. The listed sequencing device is Illumina HiSeq 2500. Using fastp trimming at Q25 and MiXCR clonotype assembly, TCRdb reanalyzed the public sequencing data and kept in-frame beta chains. Every distinct CDR3 protein forms one entry, paired with its most common genes and DNA. For this sample there are around 600,000 distinct CDR3 sequences; about 10% appear just once. The top ten constitute 9.5% to 12% of the sample. The germline V gene supplies CDR1 SQVTM and CDR2 ANQGSEA. V is cut by 3 bases and J by 2 bases, and the space between the germline ends is 16 bases. The CDR3 runs 15 residues from the cysteine to the phenylalanine. Only the CDR3 portion is preserved as DNA: 45 bases, with reading frame beginning at the first base. Concerning this clonotype: Its antigen is not yet known. Base qualities are not recorded, but no much larger clone differs from it by a single base.

Another study also made use of these data, one on T cells expressing NK-cell markers. From the second report: 5'RACE template switching, by which a universal primer site and unique molecular identifiers were added, was used to make TCR beta cDNA libraries. In sorted CD3+CD56+NKG2C+, CD3+CD56+NKG2C- and CD3+CD56-NKG2C+ T-cell subsets from several donors, TCR beta-chain repertoires were profiled. Among the eight sequenced donors, only one was HCMV-seronegative, while the other seven were HCMV-seropositive. To restrict sorting to alphabetaTCR-expressing T cells, an anti-gammadeltaTCR antibody was added in several experiments. In 6 or 7 donors, the dominant CD3+CD56+NKG2C+ clonotypes ranked among the top 10 CD8+ clonotypes, making up roughly 1.0-7.0% of CD8+ T cells. Those dominant clonotypes were again the most abundant among CD3+CD56-NKG2C+ cells in several donors, at roughly 25-65%. It remained unclear whether the expanded NKG2C-expressing T cell clones were specific for HCMV antigens. All eight donors whose samples were sequenced were randomly selected healthy volunteers, three of them men and five women. HCMV serostatus was determined by detecting HCMV-specific IgG in serum with a commercial ELISA kit. Ficoll density gradient centrifugation was used to isolate peripheral blood mononuclear cells from blood. For several donors, bulk peripheral blood T-cell repertoires were additionally sequenced from unsorted PBMC. cDNA synthesis was primed from the TCR beta constant segment and was followed by two successive PCR amplification steps. Sequencing of the libraries produced 2 x 150 bp reads on Illumina HiSeq 2000/2500, MiSeq or NextSeq. Reads were demultiplexed and grouped by UMI with MIGEC, and clonotypes were assembled and quantified with MiTCR. To exclude erroneous sequences, any TCR cDNA sequence not supported by at least two reads was discarded. The tcR package was used for downstream repertoire analysis, and clonotypes were matched between fractions using CDR3 nucleotide sequence together with V segment. VDJmatch was used to annotate antigen specificity against VDJdb, with one amino acid substitution in CDR3 permitted.

This chain is built from TRBV29-1 and TRBJ2-5; the D gene is perhaps TRBD1 or TRBD2, each of them matching over 6 bases. The sequences come from PBMCs from blood, collected on the day of vaccination. The clonotype originates from a man aged 45-65 years who received an inactivated influenza vaccine. Donor details come from another sample of the same person, matched by shared clones. The CDR3 is CSVDGRRGQQETQYF. The nucleotides read TGCAGCGTTGATGGGCGCCGGGGGCAACAAGAGACCCAGTACTTC.